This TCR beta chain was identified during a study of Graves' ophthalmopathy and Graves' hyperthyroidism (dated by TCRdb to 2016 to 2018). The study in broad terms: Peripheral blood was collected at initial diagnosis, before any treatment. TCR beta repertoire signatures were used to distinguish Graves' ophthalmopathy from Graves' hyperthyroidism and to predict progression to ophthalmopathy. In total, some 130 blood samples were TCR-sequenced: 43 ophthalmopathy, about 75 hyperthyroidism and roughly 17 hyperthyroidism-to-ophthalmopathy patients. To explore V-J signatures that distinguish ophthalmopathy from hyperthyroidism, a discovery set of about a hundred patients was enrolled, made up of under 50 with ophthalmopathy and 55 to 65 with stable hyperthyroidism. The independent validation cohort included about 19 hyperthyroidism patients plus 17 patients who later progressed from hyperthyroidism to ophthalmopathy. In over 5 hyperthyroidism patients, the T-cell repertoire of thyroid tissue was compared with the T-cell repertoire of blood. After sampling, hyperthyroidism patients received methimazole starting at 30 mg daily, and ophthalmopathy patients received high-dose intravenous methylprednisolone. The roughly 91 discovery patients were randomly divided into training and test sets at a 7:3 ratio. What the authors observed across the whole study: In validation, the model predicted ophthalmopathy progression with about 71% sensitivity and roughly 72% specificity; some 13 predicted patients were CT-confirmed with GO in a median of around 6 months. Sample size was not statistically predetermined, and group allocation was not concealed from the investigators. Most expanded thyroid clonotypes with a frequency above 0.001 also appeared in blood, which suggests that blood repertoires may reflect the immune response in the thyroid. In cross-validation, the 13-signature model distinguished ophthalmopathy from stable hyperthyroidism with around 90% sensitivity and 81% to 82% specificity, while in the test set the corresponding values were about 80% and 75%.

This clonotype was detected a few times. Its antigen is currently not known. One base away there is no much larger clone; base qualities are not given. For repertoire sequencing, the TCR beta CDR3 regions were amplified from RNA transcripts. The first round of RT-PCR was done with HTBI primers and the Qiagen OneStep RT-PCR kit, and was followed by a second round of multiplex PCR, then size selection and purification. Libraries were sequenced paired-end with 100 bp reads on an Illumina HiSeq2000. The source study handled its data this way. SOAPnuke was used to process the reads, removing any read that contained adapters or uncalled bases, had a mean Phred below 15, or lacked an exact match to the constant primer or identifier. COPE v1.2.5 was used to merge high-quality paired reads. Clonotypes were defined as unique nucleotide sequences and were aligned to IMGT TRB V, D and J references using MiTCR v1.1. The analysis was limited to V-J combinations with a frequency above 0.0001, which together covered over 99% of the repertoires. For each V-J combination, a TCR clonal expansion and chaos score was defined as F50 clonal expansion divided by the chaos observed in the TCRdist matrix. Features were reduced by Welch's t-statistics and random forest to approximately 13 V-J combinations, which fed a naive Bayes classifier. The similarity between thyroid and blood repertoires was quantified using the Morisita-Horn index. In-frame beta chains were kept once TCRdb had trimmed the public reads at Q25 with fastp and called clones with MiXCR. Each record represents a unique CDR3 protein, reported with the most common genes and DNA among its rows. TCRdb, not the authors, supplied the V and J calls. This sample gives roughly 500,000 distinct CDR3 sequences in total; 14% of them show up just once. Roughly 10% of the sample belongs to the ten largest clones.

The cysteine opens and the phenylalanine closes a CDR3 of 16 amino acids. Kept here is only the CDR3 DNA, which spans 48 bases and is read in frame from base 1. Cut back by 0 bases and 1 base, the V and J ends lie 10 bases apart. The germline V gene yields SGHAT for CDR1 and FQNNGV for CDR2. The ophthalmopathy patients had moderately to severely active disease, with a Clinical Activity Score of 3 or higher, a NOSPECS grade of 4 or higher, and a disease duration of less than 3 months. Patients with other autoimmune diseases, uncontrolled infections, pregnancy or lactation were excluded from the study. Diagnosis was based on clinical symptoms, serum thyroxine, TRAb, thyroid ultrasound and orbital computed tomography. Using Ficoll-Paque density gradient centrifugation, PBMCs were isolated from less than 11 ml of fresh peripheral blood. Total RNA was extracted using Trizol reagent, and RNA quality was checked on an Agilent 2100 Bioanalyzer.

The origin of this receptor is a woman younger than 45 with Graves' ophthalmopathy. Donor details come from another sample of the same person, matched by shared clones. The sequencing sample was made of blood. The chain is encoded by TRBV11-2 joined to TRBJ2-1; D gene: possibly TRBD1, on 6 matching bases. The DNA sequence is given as TGTGCCAGCAGCTTAGATGGAACAGGGTCCTACAATGAGCAGTTCTTC. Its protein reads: CASSLDGTGSYNEQFF.